The entry below gives a single T cell receptor beta chain sequence along with its context. The antigen it binds to is not known. The sample holds no much larger clone one base away, and base qualities are not on file. Thawed unstimulated PBMCs were stained for CD3, CD4 and CD8 and FACS-sorted into CD3+CD4+ and CD3+CD8+ populations. Randomization to immunosuppression withdrawal applied to every one of the 8 studied subjects. Genomic DNA was isolated with the Qiagen DNeasy Blood and Tissue Kit. High-throughput TCRbeta CDR3 sequencing of frozen genomic DNA was performed by immunoSEQ, with PCR amplification, mapping, bias correction and internal controls included. On the study's bioinformatics: Only productive rearrangements were retained, and each unique TCRbeta sequence was defined by its CDR3 nucleotide sequence together with its V and J gene. For classification of a sequence as donor-reactive, at least 5-fold expansion in CFSE-low cells relative to unstimulated pre-transplant cells and a frequency of at least 0.01% were required. To ensure at least 90% detection power, minimum frequency thresholds were set for each subject based on that subject's lowest-template unstimulated sample. Jensen-Shannon divergence between the top 1000 TCRbeta sequences post-transplant and pre-transplant was used to measure repertoire turnover. Changes in detection of donor-reactive sequences were tested with two-sided Fisher's exact tests. The table was pulled from immuneACCESS by TCRdb, which kept in-frame rearrangements only. Such tables lose some clones; where checked, under half of the loss comes from unresolved V genes, and the rest has no known cause. V, J and clone size derive from that table, while D and trimming were established from the DNA sequence. The sample table records under 60,000 clones; roughly 71% of these occur just once. The ten largest clones take up over 8% of the sample.

The sample comes from a study of T cell clones after liver transplantation (dated by TCRdb to the late 2010s). Describing the broader study: Samples were obtained from ITN030ST, a randomized trial in which withdrawal of immunosuppression was attempted within 2 years of liver transplantation. Of the eight recipients, three were HCV-positive, while the remaining recipients had been transplanted for non-autoimmune, non-viral indications. Tolerance was defined as complete withdrawal of immunosuppression for at least one year without a rise in liver enzymes beyond twice the upper limit of normal. Donor-reactive T cell clones were identified using TCRbeta sequencing after a pre-transplant mixed lymphocyte reaction and were then followed in post-transplant blood. The studied cohort comprised 8 liver transplant recipients, 3 classified as tolerant and 5 as non-tolerant. Blood samples were collected pre-transplant, pre-randomization before withdrawal, and post-randomization after either complete withdrawal or failed withdrawal. Subjects received no induction therapy and standard immunosuppression until randomization at 12-24 months post-transplant. As an antigen-independent comparator for the donor-reactive sequences, third party-reactive TCRbeta sequences from pre-transplant MLRs were identified as well.

The paper's findings and limits, for the study overall: In 5 of 8 subjects, circulating donor-reactive CD4 TCRbeta sequences decreased significantly after transplant, regardless of tolerance or HCV status. The conclusions were considered preliminary, being limited by small, heterogeneous patient numbers and non-standardized post-transplant time points. When repertoire turnover was accounted for, significantly reduced detection of donor-reactive sequences was found in 7 of 8 subjects for CD4 and in 8 of 8 subjects for CD8. Because no allograft tissue specimens were available, donor-reactive T cells may have migrated into the graft instead of being deleted. Donor-reactive sequences decreased more than third party-reactive sequences, which suggests partial antigen-specific deletion that was not related to withdrawal success. Low numbers of available donor cells limited the measurable donor-reactive repertoire in a couple of subjects.

This sequence originates from a human patient who received a liver transplant. After a transplant, certain T cells may trace back to the graft donor. Sequencing used CD4+ T cells from blood, obtained at the 22-month timepoint.

The DNA reads TGTGCCAGCAGTGACTCCTACCCTAGCGGGGGGGCCGGGGAGCAGTTCTTC. Its protein is CASSDSYPSGGAGEQFF. The V gene is TRBV6-4 and the J gene is TRBJ2-1; 12 middle bases align to TRBD2. Taken from cysteine to phenylalanine, the CDR3 has 17 residues. Here the CDR3 DNA is all that survives: 51 bases in frame from base 1. The junction shows trimming of 0 bases on V and 10 bases on J, and the gene matches do not reach 10 bases of it. The germline V gene encodes CDR1 MRHNA and CDR2 SNTAGT.